The sequence of this TCR beta chain was determined in a study of cytomegalovirus exposure and HLA in healthy donors. Looking at the study overall: Unique TCRs from HLA-typed donors, 85 million to 100 million of them, were held in an early data release.

PCR used 60 Vbeta primers and 13 Jbeta primers. Using immunoSEQ multiplex PCR, the repertoire was profiled, and TCRdb retains in-frame clones only, with some absent. The table lists about 130,000 clones, 60% to 85% of them singletons. CDR1 is MNHNS and CDR2 is SASEGT in the germline V gene. The CDR3 is made up of 15 amino acids. With V trimmed by 4 bases and J by 2 bases, 6 bases remained unmatched. This clone came up a few times. The chain is built from TRBV6-1 and TRBJ2-5; 8 bases map to TRBD2. This TCR derives from a human donor in good health. Input material: PBMCs. Here the CDR3 reads CASSAGGGQQETQYF. The CDR3 region has the DNA TGTGCCAGCAGTGCCGGGGGGGGCCAACAAGAGACCCAGTACTTC.